The present T cell receptor (beta chain) was sequenced within a study of T cell changes during pregnancy in multiple sclerosis. Clones were read by immunoSEQ multiplex PCR, and TCRdb kept only the in-frame ones, dropping some. Among 56,000 or so clones listed, approximately 92% were seen once. The CDR3 has 14 amino acids. V lost 1 base and J 6 bases, leaving 12 bases between the germline ends. The V gene's germline CDR1 is MNHNY and CDR2 SVGAGI (reference sequence). J is TRBJ1-2 and V is TRBV6-6; D perhaps matches TRBD1 (6 bases). Sequencing was performed on CD4+ T cells from peripheral blood mononuclear cells, taken in the third trimester of pregnancy. This sequence was found in a female donor with multiple sclerosis, enrolled in a pregnancy study. DNA of the CDR3: TGTGCCAGCAGTTACTTAGGGGGAGTCGATGGCTACACCTTC. It encodes CASSYLGGVDGYTF.